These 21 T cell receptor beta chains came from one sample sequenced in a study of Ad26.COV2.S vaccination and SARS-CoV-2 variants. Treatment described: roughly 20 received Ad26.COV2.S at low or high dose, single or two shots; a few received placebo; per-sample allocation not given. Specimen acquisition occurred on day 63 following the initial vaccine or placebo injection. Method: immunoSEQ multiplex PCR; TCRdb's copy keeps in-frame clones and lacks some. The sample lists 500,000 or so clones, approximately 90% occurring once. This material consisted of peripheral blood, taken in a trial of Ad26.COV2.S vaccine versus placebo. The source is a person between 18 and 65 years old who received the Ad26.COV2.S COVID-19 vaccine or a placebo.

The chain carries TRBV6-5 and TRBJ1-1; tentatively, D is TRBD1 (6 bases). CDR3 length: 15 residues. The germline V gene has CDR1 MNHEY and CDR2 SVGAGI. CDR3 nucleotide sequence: TGTGTCACCGCTTTGACAGGCCCGAGGGGCACTGAAGCTTTCTTT. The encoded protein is CVTALTGPRGTEAFF.

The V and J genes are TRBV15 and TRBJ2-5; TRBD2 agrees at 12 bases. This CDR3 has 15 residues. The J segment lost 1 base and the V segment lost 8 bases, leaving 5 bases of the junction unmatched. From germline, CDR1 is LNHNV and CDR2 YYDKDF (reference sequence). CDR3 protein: CATRLAGVSQETQYF. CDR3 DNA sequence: TGTGCCACCCGACTAGCGGGAGTCTCCCAAGAGACCCAGTACTTC.

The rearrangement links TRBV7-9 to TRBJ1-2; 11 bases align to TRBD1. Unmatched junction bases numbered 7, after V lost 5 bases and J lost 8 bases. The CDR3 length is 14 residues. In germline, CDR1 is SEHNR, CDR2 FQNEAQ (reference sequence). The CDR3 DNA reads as TGTGCCAGCAGCCGGGGACAGGGGGGAAGAGGCTACACCTTC. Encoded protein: CASSRGQGGRGYTF.

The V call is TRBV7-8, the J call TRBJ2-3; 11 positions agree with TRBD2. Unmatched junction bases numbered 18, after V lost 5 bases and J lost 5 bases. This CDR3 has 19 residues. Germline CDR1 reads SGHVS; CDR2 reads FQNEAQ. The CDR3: CASSRSGQGTSGYLDTQYF. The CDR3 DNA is TGTGCCAGCAGCCGAAGCGGACAAGGGACTAGCGGCTATCTAGATACGCAGTATTTT.

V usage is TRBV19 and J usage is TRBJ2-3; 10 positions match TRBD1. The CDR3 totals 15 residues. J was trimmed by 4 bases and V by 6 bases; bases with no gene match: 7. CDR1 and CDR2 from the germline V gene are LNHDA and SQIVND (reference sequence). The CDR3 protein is CASRWTGGGSDTQYF. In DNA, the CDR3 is TGTGCCAGTAGGTGGACAGGGGGGGGTTCAGATACGCAGTATTTT.

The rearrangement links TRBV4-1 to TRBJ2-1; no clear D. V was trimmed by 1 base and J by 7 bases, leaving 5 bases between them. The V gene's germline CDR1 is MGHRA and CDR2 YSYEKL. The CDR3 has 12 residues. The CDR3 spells CASSQGPNEQFF. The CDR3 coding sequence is TGCGCCAGCAGCCAAGGGCCGAATGAGCAGTTCTTC.

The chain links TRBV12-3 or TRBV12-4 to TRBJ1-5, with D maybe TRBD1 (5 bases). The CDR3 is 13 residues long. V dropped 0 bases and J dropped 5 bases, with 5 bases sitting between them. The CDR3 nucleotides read TGTGCCAGCAGTTTAGCGGGGGATCAGCCCCAGCATTTT. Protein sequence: CASSLAGDQPQHF.

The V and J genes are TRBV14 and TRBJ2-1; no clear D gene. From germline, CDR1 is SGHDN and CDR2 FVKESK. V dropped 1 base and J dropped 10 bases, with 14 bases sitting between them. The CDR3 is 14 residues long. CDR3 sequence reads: CASSQVVTLGEQFF. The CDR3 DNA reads TGTGCCAGCAGCCAAGTGGTCACACTGGGAGAGCAGTTCTTC.

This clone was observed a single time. The chain's CDR3 is CASSLVASGRPNEQFF. For the CDR3, the DNA is TGTGCCAGCAGCTTAGTTGCTAGCGGGAGGCCCAATGAGCAGTTCTTC. V usage is TRBV7-6 and J usage is TRBJ2-1, with TRBD2 matching 11 bases. CDR3 length equals 16 residues. J gave up 6 bases and V 1 base, and 5 bases lay outside the gene matches. CDR1 is SGHVS, CDR2 FNYEAQ, per germline.

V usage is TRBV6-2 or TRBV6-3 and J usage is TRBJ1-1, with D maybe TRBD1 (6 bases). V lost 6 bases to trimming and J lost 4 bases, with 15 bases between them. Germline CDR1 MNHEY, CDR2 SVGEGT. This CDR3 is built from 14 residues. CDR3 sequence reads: CASSLQGYGTEAFF. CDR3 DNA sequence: TGTGCCAGCAGCCTCCAGGGGTATGGCACTGAAGCTTTCTTT.

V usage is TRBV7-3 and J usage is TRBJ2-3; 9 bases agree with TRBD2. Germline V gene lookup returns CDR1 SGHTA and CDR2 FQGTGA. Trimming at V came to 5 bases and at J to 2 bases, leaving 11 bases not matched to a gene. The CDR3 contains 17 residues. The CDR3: CASSPGPGLANTDTQYF. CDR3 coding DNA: TGTGCCAGCAGCCCTGGCCCGGGACTAGCAAACACAGATACGCAGTATTTT.

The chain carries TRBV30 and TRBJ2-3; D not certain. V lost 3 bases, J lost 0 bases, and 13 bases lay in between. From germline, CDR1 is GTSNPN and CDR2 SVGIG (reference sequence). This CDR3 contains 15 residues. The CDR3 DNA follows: TGTGCCTGGAGCCCGGGCGGCCGGAGCACAGATACGCAGTATTTT. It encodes CAWSPGGRSTDTQYF.

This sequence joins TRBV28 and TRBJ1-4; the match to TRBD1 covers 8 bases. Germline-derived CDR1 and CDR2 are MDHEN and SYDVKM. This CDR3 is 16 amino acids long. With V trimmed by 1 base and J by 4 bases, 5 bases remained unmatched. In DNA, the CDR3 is TGTGCCAGCAGTTTATCCCACAGGGGGGGTAATGAAAAACTGTTTTTT. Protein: CASSLSHRGGNEKLFF.

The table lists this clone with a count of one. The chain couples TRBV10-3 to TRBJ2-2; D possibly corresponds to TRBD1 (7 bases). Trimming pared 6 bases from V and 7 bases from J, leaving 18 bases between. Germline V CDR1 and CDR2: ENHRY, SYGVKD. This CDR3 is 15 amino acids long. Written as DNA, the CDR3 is TGTGCCATCAGCGAGGGGGCCCGGGGGCTCGGGGAGCTGTTTTTT. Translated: CAISEGARGLGELFF.

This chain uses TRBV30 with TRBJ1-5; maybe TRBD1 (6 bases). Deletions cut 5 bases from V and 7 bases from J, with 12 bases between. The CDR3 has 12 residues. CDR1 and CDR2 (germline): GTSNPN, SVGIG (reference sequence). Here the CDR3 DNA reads TGTGCCTGGGGGGCAGGGGACCAGCCCCAGCATTTT. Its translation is CAWGAGDQPQHF. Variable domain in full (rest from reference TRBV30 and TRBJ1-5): SQTIHQWPATLVQPVGSPLSLECTVEGTSNPNLYWYRQAAGRGLQLLFYSVGIGQISSEVPQNLSASRPQDRQFILSSKKLLLSDSGFYLCAWGAGDQPQHFGDGTRLSIL.

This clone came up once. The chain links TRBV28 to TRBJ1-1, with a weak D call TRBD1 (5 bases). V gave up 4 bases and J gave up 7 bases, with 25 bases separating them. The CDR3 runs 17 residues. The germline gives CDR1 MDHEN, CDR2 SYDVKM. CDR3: CASSSTYSNPGRYEAFF. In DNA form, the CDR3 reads TGTGCCAGCAGTTCGACATATTCCAACCCGGGACGGTATGAAGCTTTCTTT.

CDR3 sequence reads: CAIISRDSVNEQFF. CDR3 bases: TGTGCCATCATAAGCCGGGACAGCGTCAATGAGCAGTTCTTC. V usage is TRBV6-5 and J usage is TRBJ2-1; 7 bases are a match to TRBD1. Losses at the gene ends were 10 bases for V and 6 bases for J; bases not matched to a gene: 12. From germline, CDR1 is MNHEY and CDR2 SVGAGI. The CDR3 spans 14 residues.

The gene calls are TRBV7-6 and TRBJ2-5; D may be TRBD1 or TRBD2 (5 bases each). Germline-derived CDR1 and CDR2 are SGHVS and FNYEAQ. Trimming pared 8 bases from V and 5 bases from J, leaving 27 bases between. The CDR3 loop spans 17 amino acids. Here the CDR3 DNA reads TGTGCCAGCGGAAAAGGGACCCCTAACGGTCCAGGGGAGACCCAGTACTTC. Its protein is CASGKGTPNGPGETQYF.

The CDR3 nucleotides are TGTGCCAGCAGCCCGTGGGGGACGGACATCGATTCACCCCTCCACTTT. Its translation: CASSPWGTDIDSPLHF. The chain carries TRBV7-9 and TRBJ1-6; the D gene is possibly TRBD1 (5 bases). The CDR3 sequence is 16 residues long. V was cut by 5 bases and J by 8 bases, with 19 bases left in between. Germline V gene data show CDR1 as SEHNR and CDR2 as FQNEAQ (reference sequence).

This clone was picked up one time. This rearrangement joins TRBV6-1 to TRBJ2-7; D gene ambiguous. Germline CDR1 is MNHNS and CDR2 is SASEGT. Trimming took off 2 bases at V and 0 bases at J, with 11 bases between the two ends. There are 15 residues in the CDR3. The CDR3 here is CASSEFVISSYEQYF. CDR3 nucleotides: TGTGCCAGCAGTGAATTTGTCATAAGCTCCTACGAGCAGTACTTC.

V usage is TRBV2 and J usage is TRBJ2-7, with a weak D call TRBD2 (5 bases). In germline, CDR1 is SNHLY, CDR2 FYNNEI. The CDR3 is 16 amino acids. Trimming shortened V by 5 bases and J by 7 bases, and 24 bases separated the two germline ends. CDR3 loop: CASSRNLLPGFMEQYF. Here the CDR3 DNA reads TGTGCCAGCAGTAGGAACTTACTACCGGGGTTTATGGAGCAGTACTTC.